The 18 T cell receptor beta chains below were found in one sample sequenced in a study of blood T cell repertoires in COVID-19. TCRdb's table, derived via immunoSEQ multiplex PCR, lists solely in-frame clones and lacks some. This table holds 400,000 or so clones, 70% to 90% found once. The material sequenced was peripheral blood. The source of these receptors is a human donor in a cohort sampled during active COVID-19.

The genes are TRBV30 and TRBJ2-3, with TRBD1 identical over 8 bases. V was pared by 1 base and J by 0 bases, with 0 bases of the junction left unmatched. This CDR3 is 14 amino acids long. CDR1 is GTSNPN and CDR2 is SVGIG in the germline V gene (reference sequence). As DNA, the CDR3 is TGTGCCTGGAGTGACAGGGGGAGCACAGATACGCAGTATTTT. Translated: CAWSDRGSTDTQYF.

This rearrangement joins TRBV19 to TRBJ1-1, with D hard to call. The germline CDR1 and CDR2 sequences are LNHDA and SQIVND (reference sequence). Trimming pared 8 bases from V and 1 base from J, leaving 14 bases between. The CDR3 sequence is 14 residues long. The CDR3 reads CASSEGFRNTEAFF. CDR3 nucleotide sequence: TGTGCCAGTTCCGAGGGTTTCAGGAACACTGAAGCTTTCTTT.

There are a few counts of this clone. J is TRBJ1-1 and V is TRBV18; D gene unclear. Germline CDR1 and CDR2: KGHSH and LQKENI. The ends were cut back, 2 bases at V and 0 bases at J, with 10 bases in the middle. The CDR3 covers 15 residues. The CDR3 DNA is TGTGCCAGCTCACCATCGTCACCGGTGAACACTGAAGCTTTCTTT. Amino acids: CASSPSSPVNTEAFF.

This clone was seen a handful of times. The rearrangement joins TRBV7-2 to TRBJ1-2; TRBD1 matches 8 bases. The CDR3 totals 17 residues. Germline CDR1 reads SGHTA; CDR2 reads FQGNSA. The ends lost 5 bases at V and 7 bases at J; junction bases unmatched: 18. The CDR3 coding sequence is TGTGCCAGCAGCCCCCCGAGTGGACAGGGAAGGGAAGCTGGCTACACCTTC. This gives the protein CASSPPSGQGREAGYTF.

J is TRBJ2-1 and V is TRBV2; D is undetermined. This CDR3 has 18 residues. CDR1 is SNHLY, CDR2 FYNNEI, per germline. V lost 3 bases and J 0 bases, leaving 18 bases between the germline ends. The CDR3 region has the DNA TGTGCCAGCAGTGATCCGGGTAGCATCCACCCCTCCTACAATGAGCAGTTCTTC. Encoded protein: CASSDPGSIHPSYNEQFF. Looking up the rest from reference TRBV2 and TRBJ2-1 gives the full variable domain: EPEVTQTPSHQVTQMGQEVILRCVPISNHLYFYWYRQILGQKVEFLVSFYNNEISEKSEIFDDQFSVERPDGSNFTLKIRSTKLEDSAMYFCASSDPGSIHPSYNEQFFGPGTRLTVL.

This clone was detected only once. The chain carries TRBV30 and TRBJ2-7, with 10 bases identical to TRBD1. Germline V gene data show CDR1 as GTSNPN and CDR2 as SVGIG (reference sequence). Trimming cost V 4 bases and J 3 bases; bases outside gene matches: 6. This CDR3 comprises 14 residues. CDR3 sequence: CAWTSTGGYYEQYF. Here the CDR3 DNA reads TGTGCCTGGACTTCGACAGGGGGCTACTACGAGCAGTACTTC. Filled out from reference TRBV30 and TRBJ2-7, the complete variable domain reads SQTIHQWPATLVQPVGSPLSLECTVEGTSNPNLYWYRQAAGRGLQLLFYSVGIGQISSEVPQNLSASRPQDRQFILSSKKLLLSDSGFYLCAWTSTGGYYEQYFGPGTRLTVT.

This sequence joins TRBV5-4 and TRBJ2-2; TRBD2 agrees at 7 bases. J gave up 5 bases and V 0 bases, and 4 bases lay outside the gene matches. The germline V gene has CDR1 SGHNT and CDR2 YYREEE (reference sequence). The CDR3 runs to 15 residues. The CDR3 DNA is TGTGCCAGCAGCTTGGTTCTGGGGGGGACCGGGGAGCTGTTTTTT. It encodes CASSLVLGGTGELFF.

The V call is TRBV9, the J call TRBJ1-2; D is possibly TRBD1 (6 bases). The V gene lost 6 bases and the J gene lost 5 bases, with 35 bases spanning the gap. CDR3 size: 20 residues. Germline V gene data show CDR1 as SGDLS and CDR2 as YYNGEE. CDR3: CASTNLGTTGNRSVKYGYTF. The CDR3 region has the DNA TGTGCCAGCACCAATCTAGGGACCACAGGGAATCGCTCGGTCAAATATGGCTACACCTTC.

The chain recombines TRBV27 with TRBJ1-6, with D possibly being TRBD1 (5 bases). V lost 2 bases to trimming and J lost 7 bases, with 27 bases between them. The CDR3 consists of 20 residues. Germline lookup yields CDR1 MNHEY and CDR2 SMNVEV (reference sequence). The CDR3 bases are TGTGCCAGCAGTTTACGGCGCGGGGGGAGTATGGAAGTATACAATTCACCCCTCCACTTT. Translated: CASSLRRGGSMEVYNSPLHF.

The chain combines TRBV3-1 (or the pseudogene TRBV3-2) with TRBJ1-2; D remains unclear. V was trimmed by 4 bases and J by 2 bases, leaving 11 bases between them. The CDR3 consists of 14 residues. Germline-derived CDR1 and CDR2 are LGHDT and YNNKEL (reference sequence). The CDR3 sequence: CASSPQATNYGYTF. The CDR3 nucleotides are TGTGCCAGCAGCCCCCAGGCAACCAACTATGGCTACACCTTC.

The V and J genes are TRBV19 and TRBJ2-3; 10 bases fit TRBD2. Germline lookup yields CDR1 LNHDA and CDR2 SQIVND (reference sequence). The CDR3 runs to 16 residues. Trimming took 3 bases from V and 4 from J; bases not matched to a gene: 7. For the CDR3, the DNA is TGTGCCAGTAGTATGGGGGATCTAGCGGGAGCAGATACGCAGTATTTT. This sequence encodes CASSMGDLAGADTQYF.

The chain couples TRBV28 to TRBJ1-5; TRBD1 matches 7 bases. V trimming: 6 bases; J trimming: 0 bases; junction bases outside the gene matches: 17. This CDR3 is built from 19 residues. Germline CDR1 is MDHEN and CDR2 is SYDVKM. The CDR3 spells CASSFLAFPGQISNQPQHF. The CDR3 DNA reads TGTGCCAGCAGCTTTTTGGCCTTCCCGGGACAGATTAGCAATCAGCCCCAGCATTTT.

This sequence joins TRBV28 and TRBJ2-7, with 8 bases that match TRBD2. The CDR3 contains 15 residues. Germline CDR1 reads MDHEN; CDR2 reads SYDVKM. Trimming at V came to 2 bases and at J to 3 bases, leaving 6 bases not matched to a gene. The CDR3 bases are TGTGCCAGCAGTTTAATAGCGGGATTAGACTACGAGCAGTACTTC. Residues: CASSLIAGLDYEQYF. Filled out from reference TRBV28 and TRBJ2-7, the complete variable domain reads DVKVTQSSRYLVKRTGEKVFLECVQDMDHENMFWYRQDPGLGLRLIYFSYDVKMKEKGDIPEGYSVSREKKERFSLILESASTNQTSMYLCASSLIAGLDYEQYFGPGTRLTVT.

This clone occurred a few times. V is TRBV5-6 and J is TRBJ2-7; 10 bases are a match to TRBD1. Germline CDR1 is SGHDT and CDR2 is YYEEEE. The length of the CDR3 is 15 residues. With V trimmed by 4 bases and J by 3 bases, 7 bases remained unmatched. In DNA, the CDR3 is TGTGCCAGCAGCCCCCGGACAGGGGGGATCTACGAGCAGTACTTC. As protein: CASSPRTGGIYEQYF.

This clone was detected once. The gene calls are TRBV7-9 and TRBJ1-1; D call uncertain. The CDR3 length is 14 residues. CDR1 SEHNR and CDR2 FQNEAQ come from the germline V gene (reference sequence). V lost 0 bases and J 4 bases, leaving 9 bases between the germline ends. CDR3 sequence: CASSLARQSTEAFF. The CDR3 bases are TGTGCCAGCAGCTTAGCGAGGCAGAGCACTGAAGCTTTCTTT.

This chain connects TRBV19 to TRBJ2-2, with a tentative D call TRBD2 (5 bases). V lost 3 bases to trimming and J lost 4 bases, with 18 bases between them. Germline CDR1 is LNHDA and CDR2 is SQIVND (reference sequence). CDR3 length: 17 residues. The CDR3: CASSIASGGFFTGELFF. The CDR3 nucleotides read TGTGCCAGTAGTATTGCATCGGGCGGGTTCTTCACCGGGGAGCTGTTTTTT. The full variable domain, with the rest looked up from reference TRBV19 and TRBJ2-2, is DGGITQSPKYLFRKEGQNVTLSCEQNLNHDAMYWYRQDPGQGLRLIYYSQIVNDFQKGDIAEGYSVSREKKESFPLTVTSAQKNPTAFYLCASSIASGGFFTGELFFGEGSRLTVL.

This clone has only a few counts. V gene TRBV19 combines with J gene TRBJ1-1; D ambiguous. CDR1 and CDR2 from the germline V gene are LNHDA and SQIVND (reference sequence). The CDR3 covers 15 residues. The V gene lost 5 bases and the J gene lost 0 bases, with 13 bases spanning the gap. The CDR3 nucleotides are TGTGCCAGTAGTCCCCGCGGGGAAATGAACACTGAAGCTTTCTTT. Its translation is CASSPRGEMNTEAFF.

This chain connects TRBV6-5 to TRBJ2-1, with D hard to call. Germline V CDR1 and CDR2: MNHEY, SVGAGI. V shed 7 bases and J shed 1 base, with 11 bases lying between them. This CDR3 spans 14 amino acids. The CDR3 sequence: CASTPLRSYNEQFF. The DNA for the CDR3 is TGTGCCAGCACCCCCCTACGGTCCTACAATGAGCAGTTCTTC.